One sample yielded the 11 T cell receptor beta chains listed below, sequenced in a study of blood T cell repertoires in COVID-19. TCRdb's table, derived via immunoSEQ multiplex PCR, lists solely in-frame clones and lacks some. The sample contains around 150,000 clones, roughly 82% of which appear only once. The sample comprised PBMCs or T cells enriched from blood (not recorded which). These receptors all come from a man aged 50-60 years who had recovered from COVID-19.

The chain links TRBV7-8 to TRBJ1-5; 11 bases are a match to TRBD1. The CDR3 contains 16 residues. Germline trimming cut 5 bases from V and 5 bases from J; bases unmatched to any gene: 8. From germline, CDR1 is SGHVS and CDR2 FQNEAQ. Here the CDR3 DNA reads TGTGCCAGCAGCCCCGGACAGGGGGCATCGGATCAGCCCCAGCATTTT. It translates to CASSPGQGASDQPQHF.

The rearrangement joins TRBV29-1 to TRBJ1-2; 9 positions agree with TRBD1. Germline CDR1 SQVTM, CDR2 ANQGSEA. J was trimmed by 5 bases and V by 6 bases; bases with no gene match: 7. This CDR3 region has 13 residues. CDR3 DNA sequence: TGCAGCGTCCCACCGACAGGGGGATATGGCTACACCTTC. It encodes CSVPPTGGYGYTF.

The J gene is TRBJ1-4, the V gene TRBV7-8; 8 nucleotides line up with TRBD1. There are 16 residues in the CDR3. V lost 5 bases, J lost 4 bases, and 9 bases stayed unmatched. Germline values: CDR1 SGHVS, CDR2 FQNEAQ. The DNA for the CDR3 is TGTGCCAGCAGCCTTAATGACAGGGGAGGTAATGAAAAACTGTTTTTT. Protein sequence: CASSLNDRGGNEKLFF.

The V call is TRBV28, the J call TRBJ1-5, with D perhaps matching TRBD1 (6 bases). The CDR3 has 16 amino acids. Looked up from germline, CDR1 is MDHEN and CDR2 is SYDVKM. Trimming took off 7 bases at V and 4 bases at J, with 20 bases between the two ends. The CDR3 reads CASTKLGAGVNQPQHF. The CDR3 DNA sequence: TGTGCCAGCACGAAATTAGGGGCAGGGGTAAATCAGCCCCAGCATTTT.

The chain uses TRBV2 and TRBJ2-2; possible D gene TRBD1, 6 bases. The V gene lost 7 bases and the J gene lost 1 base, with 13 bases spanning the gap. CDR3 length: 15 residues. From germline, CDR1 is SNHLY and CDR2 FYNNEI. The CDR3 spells CASKLGQLNTGELFF. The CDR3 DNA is TGTGCCAGCAAACTAGGACAGCTGAACACCGGGGAGCTGTTTTTT. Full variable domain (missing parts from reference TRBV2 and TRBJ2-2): EPEVTQTPSHQVTQMGQEVILRCVPISNHLYFYWYRQILGQKVEFLVSFYNNEISEKSEIFDDQFSVERPDGSNFTLKIRSTKLEDSAMYFCASKLGQLNTGELFFGEGSRLTVL.

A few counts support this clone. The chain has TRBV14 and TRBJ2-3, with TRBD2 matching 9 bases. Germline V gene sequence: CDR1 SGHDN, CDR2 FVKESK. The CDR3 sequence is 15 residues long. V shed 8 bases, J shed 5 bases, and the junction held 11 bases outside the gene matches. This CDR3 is CASGKVLAGLDTQYF. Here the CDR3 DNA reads TGTGCCAGCGGAAAAGTGCTAGCGGGACTAGATACGCAGTATTTT.

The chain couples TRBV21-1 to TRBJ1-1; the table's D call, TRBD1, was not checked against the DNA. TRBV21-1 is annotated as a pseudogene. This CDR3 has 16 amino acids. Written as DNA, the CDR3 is TGTGCCAGCAGCAAAGGGGAACAGGGAATTTACACTGAAGCTTTCTTT. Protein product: CASSKGEQGIYTEAFF.

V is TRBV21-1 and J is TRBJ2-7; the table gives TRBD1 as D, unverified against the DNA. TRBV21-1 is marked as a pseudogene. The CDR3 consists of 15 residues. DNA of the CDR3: TGTGCCAGCAGCGTTGGAACAGGGAAGCCCTACGAGCAGTACTTC. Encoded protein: CASSVGTGKPYEQYF.

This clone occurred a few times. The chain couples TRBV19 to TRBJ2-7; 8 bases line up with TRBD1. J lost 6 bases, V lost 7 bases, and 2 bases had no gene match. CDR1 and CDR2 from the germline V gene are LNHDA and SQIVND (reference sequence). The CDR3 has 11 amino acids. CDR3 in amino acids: CASTTGGEQYF. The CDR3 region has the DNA TGTGCCAGTACTACAGGGGGCGAGCAGTACTTC.

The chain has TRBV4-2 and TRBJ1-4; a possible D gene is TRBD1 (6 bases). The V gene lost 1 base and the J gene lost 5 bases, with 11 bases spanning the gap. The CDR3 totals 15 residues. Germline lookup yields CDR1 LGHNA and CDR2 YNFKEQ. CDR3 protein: CASSQAPRGNEKLFF. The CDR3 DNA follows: TGTGCCAGCAGCCAAGCCCCCAGGGGAAATGAAAAACTGTTTTTT.

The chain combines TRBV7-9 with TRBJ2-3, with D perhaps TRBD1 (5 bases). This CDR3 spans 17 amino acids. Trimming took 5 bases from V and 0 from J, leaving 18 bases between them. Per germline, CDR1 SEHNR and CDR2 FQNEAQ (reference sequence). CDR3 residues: CASSGRTQKISTDTQYF. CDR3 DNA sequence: TGTGCCAGCAGCGGACGGACACAGAAAATTAGCACAGATACGCAGTATTTT.